This T cell receptor beta chain was sequenced for a study of quantifying T cell responses using KT2 cells. Study at large: RNA was reverse transcribed with TCR alpha and beta constant-region primers.

Known numbers of the T cell clone KT2 were added to PBMC. A range of KT2-to-PBMC ratios was made using fixed PBMC numbers. An oligo carrying a UMI was ligated to the cDNA 3' end. The first PCR ran about 4 cycles with an equimolar RC1.1 and RC1.2 beta primer mix. MiXCR, run by TCRdb on the UMI-ligation and nested PCR reads, gives a single entry per CDR3 protein. Of under 35,000 distinct CDR3 sequences in the sample, approximately 10% are singletons; the top ten hold about 9.5%. This clonotype was counted ten times or more. This TCR came from a human donor. Sequencing was done on a sample of PBMCs spiked with cells of the T cell clone KT2.

In nucleotides, the CDR3 is TGTGCCAGCAGTAAACTCCGGACAGGGCCAGGGACCGGGGAGCTGTTTTTT. Amino acids: CASSKLRTGPGTGELFF. The chain has TRBV11-2 and TRBJ2-2, with TRBD1 matching over 8 bases. CDR1 is SGHAT and CDR2 is FQNNGV in the germline V gene. The CDR3 extends over 17 amino acids. V lost 6 bases to trimming and J lost 5 bases; unmatched junction nucleotides: 14.